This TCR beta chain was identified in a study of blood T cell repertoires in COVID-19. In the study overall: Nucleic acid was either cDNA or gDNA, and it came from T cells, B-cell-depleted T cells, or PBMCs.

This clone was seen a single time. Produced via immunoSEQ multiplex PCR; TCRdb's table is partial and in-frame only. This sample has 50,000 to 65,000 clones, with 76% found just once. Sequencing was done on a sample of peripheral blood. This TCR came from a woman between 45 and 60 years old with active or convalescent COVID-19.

The DNA for the CDR3 is TGTGCCAGCTCACCGTTTTCCGGGGGTGGAAACACCATATATTTT. Its protein is CASSPFSGGGNTIYF. The J gene is TRBJ1-3, the V gene TRBV18; weak D call: TRBD1 (5 bases). V shed 3 bases and J shed 3 bases, with 12 bases lying between them. In germline, CDR1 is KGHSH, CDR2 LQKENI. CDR3 length: 15 residues.